This section outlines one T cell receptor (beta chain) sequence together with its context. What it binds is not known. This CDR3 spans 19 amino acids. With 5 bases removed from V and 0 bases from J, the gap between germline ends came to 20 bases. Germline assignment: CDR1 PRHDT and CDR2 FYEKMQ (reference sequence). Primers included in the PCR were 60 Vbeta and 13 Jbeta primers. Clones were sequenced by immunoSEQ multiplex PCR, and TCRdb holds only the in-frame ones, with some missing. The table lists about 130,000 clones, about 78% of them singletons, with around 1.6% in the top ten. This entry is derived from a study of cytomegalovirus exposure and HLA in healthy donors. Study details: Within the Caucasian-associated ancestry cluster were around 81% of the roughly 400 genotyped donors. Overall study results and limits: Highly shared sequence variants in one cluster were likely a sequencing artifact. As immune exposure information, only CMV serostatus was available.

The chain has TRBV13 and TRBJ2-6; a possible D gene is TRBD2 (7 bases). Sample: PBMCs. This TCR derives from a female donor in good health and CMV-seronegative. CDR3 protein: CASSHRTGTIYSGANVLTF. CDR3 nucleotides: TGTGCCAGCAGCCATCGAACAGGGACTATCTACTCTGGGGCCAACGTCCTGACTTTC.